Listed below are T cell receptor beta chains from one sample, sequenced in a study of cytomegalovirus exposure and HLA in healthy donors. Clones were read by immunoSEQ multiplex PCR, and TCRdb kept only the in-frame ones, dropping some. The table has 100,000 to 150,000 clones, approximately 85% seen once. Sequencing was carried out using PBMCs. The receptors were gathered from a boy aged 5 to 17 in good health and CMV-seronegative. Both conserved end residues are part of each CDR3. The D gene is left open where the match is weak. Clone size is given for some rows only: seen once, a few or many times, or a class if the clone is expanded.

>TRBV18|TRBJ1-1|NA|TRBD1
CASSLRQGENEAFF
TGTGCCAGCTCACTCCGACAGGGGGAAAATGAAGCTTTCTTT
>TRBV27|TRBJ1-6|NA|NA
CASSLVGAYNSPLHF
TGTGCCAGCAGTTTAGTGGGGGCTTATAATTCACCCCTCCACTTT
>TRBV4-3|TRBJ2-1|NA|NA
CASSQDRKGAGESGVNEQFF
TGCGCCAGCAGCCAAGATAGGAAGGGTGCTGGAGAAAGCGGAGTCAATGAGCAGTTCTTC
>TRBV4-3|TRBJ1-2|NA|NA
CASSGTPGTNYGYTF
TGCGCCAGCAGCGGAACCCCCGGGACTAACTATGGCTACACCTTC
>TRBV9|TRBJ1-3|NA|NA
CASSVETAGNTIYF
TGTGCCAGCAGCGTAGAGACAGCTGGAAACACCATATATTTT
>TRBV27|TRBJ2-7|once|TRBD1
CASRRDRYYEQYF
TGTGCCAGCAGACGGGACAGGTACTACGAGCAGTACTTC
>TRBV5-4|TRBJ2-6|NA|TRBD1
CASSPTGAGANVLTF
TGTGCCAGCAGCCCCACAGGGGCAGGGGCCAACGTCCTGACTTTC
>TRBV18|TRBJ2-1|NA|NA
CASSPGAGLSEQFF
TGTGCCAGCTCACCAGGGGCAGGACTAAGTGAGCAGTTCTTC
>TRBV5-8|TRBJ1-2|few|NA
CAIGRTIIYGYTF
TGTGCCATCGGGAGAACGATAATTTATGGCTACACCTTC
>TRBV9|TRBJ1-1|NA|TRBD1
CASSGGQGPPLKAFF
TGTGCCAGCAGCGGGGGACAGGGGCCTCCTCTGAAGGCTTTCTTT
>TRBV6-1|TRBJ2-1|NA|TRBD2
CASRFSGSLGEQFF
TGTGCCAGCAGGTTTAGCGGGAGTCTCGGGGAGCAGTTCTTC
>TRBV7-2|TRBJ1-5|NA|NA
CASSPYRNQPQHF
TGTGCCAGCAGCCCATACAGGAATCAGCCCCAGCATTTT
>TRBV7-2|TRBJ2-1|once|TRBD2
CATKTSGVSNEQFF
TGTGCCACCAAAACTAGCGGGGTTAGCAATGAGCAGTTCTTC
>TRBV5-4|TRBJ1-2|NA|TRBD1
CASSPYGGGAVYGYTF
TGTGCCAGCAGCCCATATGGAGGGGGCGCGGTCTATGGCTACACCTTC
>TRBV7-9|TRBJ1-2|NA|NA
CASSPPAVGGGNYGYTF
TGTGCCAGCAGCCCGCCTGCGGTGGGGGGGGGCAACTATGGCTACACCTTC
>TRBV29-1|TRBJ2-4|NA|TRBD1
CSVEDDRGGSVKNIQYF
TGCAGCGTTGAAGATGACAGGGGCGGTAGTGTCAAAAACATTCAGTACTTC
>TRBV19|TRBJ1-1|NA|TRBD1
CASSGTALNTEAFF
TGTGCCAGTAGTGGGACAGCCTTGAACACTGAAGCTTTCTTT
>TRBV7-9|TRBJ2-7|NA|TRBD2
CASSLGLAGEGYEQYF
TGTGCCAGCAGCTTAGGGCTAGCGGGAGAGGGGTACGAGCAGTACTTC
>TRBV7-2|TRBJ2-5|NA|TRBD2
CASSLFRLAGGRKTQYF
TGTGCCAGCAGCCTCTTCCGACTAGCGGGGGGCCGAAAGACCCAGTACTTC
>TRBV4-2|TRBJ2-1|NA|NA
CASSLPNGNEQFF
TGTGCCAGCAGCCTACCCAACGGGAATGAGCAGTTCTTC
>TRBV6-5|TRBJ1-4|few|NA
CASSYGGRNNEKLFF
TGTGCCAGCAGTTACGGAGGACGGAATAATGAAAAACTGTTTTTT
>TRBV19|TRBJ1-1|NA|NA
CASLTTFGNTEAFF
TGTGCCAGTCTAACCACCTTCGGGAACACTGAAGCTTTCTTT
>TRBV18|TRBJ1-2|NA|NA
CASSPDGNRSYGYTF
TGTGCCAGCTCACCTGACGGAAACAGGAGCTATGGCTACACCTTC
>TRBV9|TRBJ2-7|NA|NA
CASSVTGTPQYEQYF
TGTGCCAGCAGCGTTACCGGGACACCACAGTACGAGCAGTACTTC
>TRBV19|TRBJ2-7|NA|TRBD2
CASSSLAGEAYEQYF
TGTGCCAGTAGTTCACTAGCGGGCGAAGCCTACGAGCAGTACTTC
>TRBV6-5|TRBJ2-5|NA|TRBD2
CASSSLAGIETQYF
TGTGCCAGCAGTTCTCTAGCGGGGATAGAGACCCAGTACTTC
>TRBV7-6|TRBJ2-6|NA|NA
CASSLRGGANVLTF
TGTGCCAGCAGCTTACGGGGAGGGGCCAACGTCCTGACTTTC
>TRBV19|TRBJ1-4|few|NA
CASTLRDTVSELFF
TGTGCCAGTACCCTCCGGGACACGGTATCCGAACTGTTTTTT
>TRBV30|TRBJ2-2|NA|TRBD2
CAWTSGRAGGELFF
TGTGCCTGGACTAGCGGGAGGGCGGGCGGGGAGCTGTTTTTT
>TRBV5-1|TRBJ1-1|few|NA
CASSLANTEAFF
TGCGCCAGCAGCTTAGCGAACACTGAAGCTTTCTTT
>TRBV10-3|TRBJ1-1|few|NA
CAISEEGRGAFF
TGTGCCATCAGTGAGGAGGGACGGGGGGCTTTCTTT
>TRBV4-2|TRBJ2-5|NA|NA
CASSQGRLERETQYF
TGTGCCAGCAGCCAAGGGAGACTAGAGCGGGAGACCCAGTACTTC
>TRBV25-1|TRBJ2-7|NA|NA
CATSSGYYEQYF
TGTGCCACCAGCTCAGGGTACTACGAGCAGTACTTC
>TRBV14|TRBJ2-5|once|TRBD2
CASSRLADQETQYF
TGTGCCAGCAGTCGACTAGCGGACCAAGAGACCCAGTACTTC
>TRBV6-5|TRBJ1-1|NA|NA
CASSPGGEGTEAFF
TGTGCCAGCAGTCCGGGGGGCGAGGGCACTGAAGCTTTCTTT
>TRBV6-6|TRBJ2-2|once|TRBD1
CASSYRGQGYTGELFF
TGTGCCAGCAGTTACCGTGGACAGGGCTACACCGGGGAGCTGTTTTTT
>TRBV2|TRBJ1-1|NA|NA
CASSEQGNTEAFF
TGTGCCAGCAGTGAACAGGGGAACACTGAAGCTTTCTTT